Listed here are 32 T cell receptor beta chains from one sample, sequenced in a study of T cells in Graves' hyperthyroidism and ophthalmopathy. There were TCR beta CDR3 regions amplified from RNA transcripts. The TCR CDR3 first-round RT-PCR relied on the HTBI primer set. Each CDR3 protein is one row after TCRdb ran MiXCR on the multiplex PCR reads. The sample lists around 180,000 distinct CDR3 sequences, about 17% occurring once. Sequences were obtained from blood. Receptor source: a woman in her forties or fifties with Graves' hyperthyroidism.

Ten or more counts support this clonotype. The rearrangement links TRBV27 to TRBJ1-1; 7 nucleotides align to TRBD1. The CDR3 extends over 13 amino acids. V dropped 3 bases and J dropped 5; count of bases not matched to a gene: 3. From germline, CDR1 is MNHEY and CDR2 SMNVEV (reference sequence). In DNA, the CDR3 is TGTGCCAGCAGTTTGGGACAGCTTACTGAAGCTTTCTTT. It codes for CASSLGQLTEAFF.

The J gene is TRBJ2-5, the V gene TRBV2, with 9 bases aligning to TRBD1. Trimming cost V 4 bases and J 5 bases; bases outside gene matches: 5. The germline gives CDR1 SNHLY, CDR2 FYNNEI. The CDR3 length is 14 residues. The CDR3 nucleotides are TGTGCCAGCAGTGTGGACAGGGGTATCGAGACCCAGTACTTC. This translates into CASSVDRGIETQYF.

This clonotype was found a few times. The rearrangement joins TRBV7-8 to TRBJ1-5; no clear D. The germline V gene has CDR1 SGHVS and CDR2 FQNEAQ. The V gene lost 1 base and the J gene lost 5 bases, with 9 bases spanning the gap. CDR3 length: 14 amino acids. In DNA, the CDR3 is TGTGCCAGCAGCTTAGTCCGAGGAGATCAGCCCCAGCATTTT. Its translation is CASSLVRGDQPQHF.

This clonotype showed up many times. The genes are TRBV28 and TRBJ1-2; D not resolved. The CDR3 is made up of 13 amino acids. Trimming took 6 bases from V and 2 from J, leaving 10 bases between them. Germline CDR1 MDHEN, CDR2 SYDVKM. Written as DNA, the CDR3 is TGTGCCAGCAGGCCGGACCCAAACTATGGCTACACCTTC. This translates into CASRPDPNYGYTF.

This clonotype was picked up many times. The gene calls are TRBV7-9 and TRBJ1-5; D is perhaps TRBD1 (6 bases). Germline lookup yields CDR1 SEHNR and CDR2 FQNEAQ (reference sequence). Trimming stripped 0 bases from V and 4 bases from J, with 13 bases between. The CDR3 covers 16 residues. This chain's CDR3 is CASSLADLRGNQPQHF. The CDR3 nucleotides read TGTGCCAGCAGCTTAGCGGACCTAAGGGGGAATCAGCCCCAGCATTTT. Based on the CDR3 plus reference TRBV7-9 and TRBJ1-5, the full variable domain is DTGVSQNPRHKITKRGQNVTFRCDPISEHNRLYWYRQTLGQGPEFLTYFQNEAQLEKSRLLSDRFSAERPKGSFSTLEIQRTEQGDSAMYLCASSLADLRGNQPQHFGDGTRLSIL.

This clonotype was seen repeatedly, ten times or more. This chain connects TRBV28 to TRBJ1-6; maybe TRBD1 (5 bases). The CDR3 is made up of 16 amino acids. Trimming removed 2 bases from V and 0 bases from J, with 8 bases in between. Per germline, CDR1 MDHEN and CDR2 SYDVKM. CDR3 in amino acids: CASSLGGGSYNSPLHF. The CDR3 DNA is TGTGCCAGCAGTTTAGGGGGAGGCTCCTATAATTCACCCCTCCACTTT.

This clonotype was counted at least ten times. The chain couples TRBV2 to TRBJ1-5; no clear D. Per germline, CDR1 SNHLY and CDR2 FYNNEI. The CDR3 length is 13 residues. Deletions cut 6 bases from V and 4 bases from J, with 10 bases between. CDR3 region: CASRGSGNQPQHF. The CDR3 DNA sequence: TGTGCCAGCAGAGGAAGCGGGAATCAGCCCCAGCATTTT.

The sample holds one count of this clonotype. CDR3 region: CASSPGLDSYEQYF. DNA of the CDR3: TGTGCCAGCAGCCCAGGACTAGACTCCTACGAGCAGTACTTC. J is TRBJ2-7 and V is TRBV3-1, with TRBD2 matching over 7 bases. The germline V gene encodes CDR1 LGHDT and CDR2 YNNKEL (reference sequence). With 4 bases clipped from V and 0 bases from J, the junction kept 3 bases outside the gene matches. The CDR3 totals 14 residues.

This clonotype occurred many times. The chain uses TRBV6-5 and TRBJ1-5; possible D gene TRBD1, 5 bases. CDR3 length: 14 amino acids. The V and J ends lost 0 bases and 4 bases respectively, with 7 bases between them. Germline CDR1 MNHEY, CDR2 SVGAGI. The CDR3 region is CASSYSGVNQPQHF. In DNA, the CDR3 is TGTGCCAGCAGTTACTCAGGGGTGAATCAGCCCCAGCATTTT.

The chain uses TRBV12-3 or TRBV12-4 and TRBJ1-6; 8 positions match TRBD1. The CDR3 extends over 15 amino acids. The ends lost 3 bases at V and 8 bases at J; junction bases unmatched: 6. CDR3 residues: CASSFGQGGDSPLHF. Here the CDR3 DNA reads TGTGCCAGCAGTTTTGGACAGGGTGGTGATTCACCCCTCCACTTT.

This clonotype has a count of ten or more. This chain connects TRBV6-2 or TRBV6-3 to TRBJ1-1; D not certain. Trimming shortened V by 7 bases and J by 2 bases, and 5 bases separated the two germline ends. The V gene's germline CDR1 is MNHEY and CDR2 SVGEGT. This CDR3 comprises 11 residues. CDR3: CASTHNTEAFF. Here the CDR3 DNA reads TGTGCCAGCACACACAACACTGAAGCTTTCTTT.

This clonotype was recorded at least ten times. The chain combines TRBV27 with TRBJ1-2; 7 bases line up with TRBD1. Germline V gene sequence: CDR1 MNHEY, CDR2 SMNVEV (reference sequence). The CDR3 has 14 residues. The V segment lost 5 bases and the J segment 8 bases; nucleotides outside the gene matches: 11. CDR3 region: CASSPWEGAKGYTF. The DNA for the CDR3 is TGTGCCAGCAGTCCTTGGGAGGGGGCTAAAGGCTACACCTTC.

This clonotype was recorded at least ten times. The chain uses TRBV7-2 and TRBJ1-5, with a weak D call TRBD1 (6 bases). The CDR3 has 16 amino acids. V lost 3 bases to trimming and J lost 2 bases, with 14 bases between them. Germline lookup yields CDR1 SGHTA and CDR2 FQGNSA. CDR3 coding DNA: TGTGCCAGCAGCTTGGGGGGGGCAAGGGGCAATCAGCCCCAGCATTTT. Protein: CASSLGGARGNQPQHF.

V usage is TRBV4-1 and J usage is TRBJ1-1; D call uncertain. V was pared by 0 bases and J by 7 bases, with 9 bases between. This CDR3 is 13 amino acids long. Germline V gene lookup returns CDR1 MGHRA and CDR2 YSYEKL. CDR3: CASSQDYGVEAFF. The CDR3 coding sequence is TGCGCCAGCAGCCAAGATTACGGCGTTGAAGCTTTCTTT.

This clonotype has just a few counts. The V and J genes are TRBV13 and TRBJ1-4; D not certain. Trimming stripped 2 bases from V and 4 bases from J, with 11 bases between. The germline CDR1 and CDR2 sequences are PRHDT and FYEKMQ (reference sequence). The CDR3 runs 15 residues. The CDR3: CASSLYSDINEKLFF. In DNA form, the CDR3 reads TGTGCCAGCAGCTTATATAGTGATATTAATGAAAAACTGTTTTTT.

Many counts were recorded for this clonotype. This chain connects TRBV6-1 to TRBJ1-2; 8 bases are a match to TRBD1. Germline assignment: CDR1 MNHNS and CDR2 SASEGT. CDR3 length equals 14 residues. Trimming at V came to 5 bases and at J to 8 bases, leaving 10 bases not matched to a gene. CDR3 bases: TGTGCCAGCAGTCCCGACAGGGGCCTATTCGGCTACACCTTC. Protein sequence: CASSPDRGLFGYTF.

The rearrangement links TRBV12-3 or TRBV12-4 to TRBJ1-3, with D unresolved. Trimming took off 5 bases at V and 0 bases at J, with 5 bases between the two ends. The CDR3 has 13 amino acids. CDR3 sequence: CASSMSSGNTIYF. The DNA for the CDR3 is TGTGCCAGCAGTATGAGCTCTGGAAACACCATATATTTT.

This clonotype showed up many times. The chain carries TRBV3-1 and TRBJ2-1, with 9 positions matching TRBD2. The germline V gene has CDR1 LGHDT and CDR2 YNNKEL (reference sequence). V dropped 2 bases and J dropped 6; count of bases not matched to a gene: 11. There are 17 residues in the CDR3. The CDR3 DNA sequence: TGTGCCAGCAGCCAAATTAGCCTCCTAGCGGGGATCAATGAGCAGTTCTTC. Protein: CASSQISLLAGINEQFF.

This clonotype has a handful of counts. The chain is built from TRBV9 and TRBJ1-2; D possibly corresponds to TRBD1 (5 bases). The CDR3 sequence is 15 residues long. Trimming pared 0 bases from V and 5 bases from J, leaving 14 bases between. The germline gives CDR1 SGDLS, CDR2 YYNGEE. In DNA form, the CDR3 reads TGTGCCAGCAGCGTAGTAGGCGGGGGACGGTATGGCTACACCTTC. Protein sequence: CASSVVGGGRYGYTF.

This clonotype was counted between two and nine times. This chain uses TRBV11-2 with TRBJ2-1; a possible D gene is TRBD1 (6 bases). With 5 bases removed from V and 0 bases from J, the gap between germline ends came to 20 bases. Per the germline V gene, CDR1 is SGHAT and CDR2 is FQNNGV. The CDR3 spans 18 residues. CDR3 region: CASSPVGQGLISYNEQFF. The CDR3 nucleotides are TGTGCCAGCAGCCCGGTTGGGCAGGGGCTCATCTCCTACAATGAGCAGTTCTTC. The variable domain in full, completed from reference TRBV11-2 and TRBJ2-1, reads EAGVAQSPRYKIIEKRQSVAFWCNPISGHATLYWYQQILGQGPKLLIQFQNNGVVDDSQLPKDRFSAERLKGVDSTLKIQPAKLEDSAVYLCASSPVGQGLISYNEQFFGPGTRLTVL.

This clonotype was detected ten times or more. This rearrangement joins TRBV19 to TRBJ2-2, with 11 bases matching TRBD1. V dropped 1 base and J dropped 3; count of bases not matched to a gene: 13. The CDR3 is 20 amino acids. Per the germline V gene, CDR1 is LNHDA and CDR2 is SQIVND (reference sequence). CDR3 loop: CASSIGSTGQGALDTGELFF. As DNA, the CDR3 is TGTGCCAGTAGTATAGGGTCTACCGGACAGGGGGCCCTCGACACCGGGGAGCTGTTTTTT. The full variable domain, in which reference TRBV19 and TRBJ2-2 provide the parts outside the CDR3, is DGGITQSPKYLFRKEGQNVTLSCEQNLNHDAMYWYRQDPGQGLRLIYYSQIVNDFQKGDIAEGYSVSREKKESFPLTVTSAQKNPTAFYLCASSIGSTGQGALDTGELFFGEGSRLTVL.

This clonotype was detected many times. The chain links TRBV7-9 to TRBJ1-1, with D hard to call. Per the germline V gene, CDR1 is SEHNR and CDR2 is FQNEAQ (reference sequence). The V end was cut by 1 base, the J end by 2 bases, with 11 bases between. This CDR3 has 15 amino acids. The CDR3 region is CASSLDVLGNTEAFF. The CDR3 DNA reads as TGTGCCAGCAGCTTAGACGTGCTGGGTAACACTGAAGCTTTCTTT.

This clonotype has at least ten counts. The chain carries TRBV12-3 or TRBV12-4 and TRBJ1-5; D unresolved. The CDR3 is 14 amino acids. Trimming stripped 6 bases from V and 3 bases from J, with 12 bases between. In DNA, the CDR3 is TGTGCCAGCAGCCCCAACAGCCTCAATCAGCCCCAGCATTTT. It specifies CASSPNSLNQPQHF.

This clonotype showed up many times. This chain links TRBV7-3 with TRBJ1-2; unclear D gene. Per germline, CDR1 SGHTA and CDR2 FQGTGA. This CDR3 comprises 15 residues. Trimming took 5 bases from V and 3 from J, leaving 16 bases between them. Written as DNA, the CDR3 is TGTGCCAGCAGCCCTGACAATTCCCCCCACTATGGCTACACCTTC. It encodes CASSPDNSPHYGYTF.

This clonotype was detected many times. J is TRBJ1-4 and V is TRBV7-9; D gene ambiguous. Trimming took 2 bases from V and 0 from J, leaving 10 bases between them. The CDR3 totals 16 residues. Per germline, CDR1 SEHNR and CDR2 FQNEAQ (reference sequence). The CDR3 region is CASSLTLSATNEKLFF. CDR3 bases: TGTGCCAGCAGCTTAACCCTATCTGCAACTAATGAAAAACTGTTTTTT.

This clonotype was recorded many times. The V call is TRBV4-1, the J call TRBJ2-7, with unresolved D. CDR1 MGHRA and CDR2 YSYEKL come from the germline V gene. The CDR3 totals 16 residues. V gave up 2 bases and J gave up 1 base, with 15 bases separating them. The DNA of the CDR3 is TGCGCCAGCAGCCAATATCCCCTCACGACTTCCTACGAGCAGTACTTC. This translates into CASSQYPLTTSYEQYF.

This chain connects TRBV7-2 to TRBJ1-3; 11 bases are a match to TRBD1. V was clipped by 1 base and J by 8 bases; unmatched bases: 4. The CDR3 contains 15 residues. The V gene's germline CDR1 is SGHTA and CDR2 FQGNSA. Written as DNA, the CDR3 is TGTGCCAGCAGCTTAGGAGGGACAGGGGGGCACACCATATATTTT. Translation gives CASSLGGTGGHTIYF. Filled out from reference TRBV7-2 and TRBJ1-3, the complete variable domain reads GAGVSQSPSNKVTEKGKDVELRCDPISGHTALYWYRQSLGQGLEFLIYFQGNSAPDKSGLPSDRFSAERTGGSVSTLTIQRTQQEDSAVYLCASSLGGTGGHTIYFGEGSWLTVV.

This clonotype occurred a few times. The chain is built from TRBV3-1 and TRBJ1-3; D is unclear. From germline, CDR1 is LGHDT and CDR2 YNNKEL (reference sequence). The V gene lost 6 bases and the J gene lost 2 bases, with 5 bases spanning the gap. CDR3 length: 12 amino acids. The CDR3 DNA reads TGTGCCAGCAGTTATACTGGAAACACCATATATTTT. It is translated as CASSYTGNTIYF.

The chain uses TRBV2 and TRBJ2-2; D gene unclear. Trimming cost V 6 bases and J 4 bases, with 6 bases left between them. This CDR3 region has 12 residues. Germline loops: CDR1 SNHLY, CDR2 FYNNEI. CDR3: CASRALTGELFF. CDR3 in DNA: TGTGCCAGCAGGGCGCTCACCGGGGAGCTGTTTTTT. The whole variable domain, filled in from reference TRBV2 and TRBJ2-2, reads EPEVTQTPSHQVTQMGQEVILRCVPISNHLYFYWYRQILGQKVEFLVSFYNNEISEKSEIFDDQFSVERPDGSNFTLKIRSTKLEDSAMYFCASRALTGELFFGEGSRLTVL.

The sample holds many counts of this clonotype. For the CDR3, the DNA is TGTGCCAGCAGCTTAAGATTTCGGCCCCCGGGCACTGAAGCTTTCTTT. Amino acid sequence: CASSLRFRPPGTEAFF. This chain connects TRBV11-2 to TRBJ1-1; no definite D call. Germline V CDR1 and CDR2: SGHAT, FQNNGV. The CDR3 totals 16 residues. Trimming stripped 2 bases from V and 4 bases from J, with 17 bases between. Complete variable domain (other parts from reference TRBV11-2 and TRBJ1-1): EAGVAQSPRYKIIEKRQSVAFWCNPISGHATLYWYQQILGQGPKLLIQFQNNGVVDDSQLPKDRFSAERLKGVDSTLKIQPAKLEDSAVYLCASSLRFRPPGTEAFFGQGTRLTVV.

Details on this clonotype: An end of the junction differs from the germline gene, which may be a read error. CDR3: CASSPGLVSAGNTIYF. Written as DNA, the CDR3 is TGTGCTAGCAGCCCCGGACTGGTGTCGGCTGGAAACACCATATATTTT. The chain combines TRBV7-7 with TRBJ1-3; no clear D. CDR3 length: 16 residues. CDR1 and CDR2 (germline): SSHAT, FNYEAQ (reference sequence).

This clonotype was detected a few times. The genes are TRBV4-2 and TRBJ2-1; 11 bases agree with TRBD1. The ends lost 0 bases at V and 6 bases at J; junction bases unmatched: 7. The germline V gene encodes CDR1 LGHNA and CDR2 YNFKEQ. This CDR3 spans 17 amino acids. In DNA form, the CDR3 reads TGTGCCAGCAGCCAAGATGTCACAGGGACAGGGGGCAATGAGCAGTTCTTC. This translates into CASSQDVTGTGGNEQFF.